What follows are 17 T cell receptor beta chains derived from one specimen sequenced in a study of cytomegalovirus exposure and HLA in healthy donors. Primers included in the PCR were 60 Vbeta and 13 Jbeta primers. Clones were sequenced by immunoSEQ multiplex PCR, and TCRdb holds only the in-frame ones, with some missing. The sample lists about 140,000 clones; about 80% were seen once. The sequencing sample was made of PBMCs. The receptors originated from a male donor in good health and CMV-seropositive.

The chain uses TRBV21-1 and TRBJ2-7; the table gives TRBD1 as D, unverified against the DNA. TRBV21-1 is a pseudogene segment. CDR3 length: 13 amino acids. CDR3 loop: CAKNSLEAYEQYF. The CDR3 DNA reads TGTGCCAAAAACAGCTTAGAAGCCTACGAGCAGTACTTC.

This clone was seen a few times. The V call is TRBV10-3, the J call TRBJ2-7, with a tentative D call TRBD2 (7 bases). The germline V gene has CDR1 ENHRY and CDR2 SYGVKD. V was trimmed by 10 bases and J by 3 bases, leaving 22 bases between them. This CDR3 is built from 15 residues. The CDR3 sequence is CATRGAQGSGYEQYF. The CDR3 DNA follows: TGTGCCACCCGGGGGGCCCAGGGGTCGGGCTACGAGCAGTACTTC.

The V and J genes are TRBV6-1 and TRBJ2-3, with TRBD2 identical over 11 bases. Germline CDR1 MNHNS, CDR2 SASEGT. This CDR3 contains 16 residues. V lost 4 bases and J lost 4; bases outside the gene matches: 7. As DNA, the CDR3 is TGTGCCAGCAGTGCAACGAAACTAGCGGGAGCAGATACGCAGTATTTT. This encodes CASSATKLAGADTQYF.

This clone occurred once. Other DNA sequences in the sample encode the same CDR3. This chain links TRBV19 with TRBJ1-1; maybe TRBD1 (5 bases). V was pared by 1 base and J by 2 bases, with 8 bases between. The CDR3 covers 14 residues. Germline V gives CDR1 LNHDA, CDR2 SQIVND (reference sequence). The CDR3 nucleotides read TGTGCCAGTAGTATAGGTCAGGGTAACACTGAAGCTTTCTTT. As protein: CASSIGQGNTEAFF.

The chain links TRBV29-1 to TRBJ2-3, with a possible D match to TRBD2 (6 bases). Germline V lookup: CDR1 SQVTM, CDR2 ANQGSEA. The CDR3 has 14 residues. The V gene lost 7 bases and the J gene lost 2 bases, with 16 bases spanning the gap. The CDR3 DNA sequence: TGCAGCGCCCAGACCGGGACTTTCACAGATACGCAGTATTTT. It encodes CSAQTGTFTDTQYF.

The V and J genes are TRBV4-1 and TRBJ2-5; D perhaps matches TRBD2 (5 bases). V dropped 0 bases and J dropped 1 base, with 18 bases sitting between them. The CDR3 has 18 residues. Germline CDR1 MGHRA, CDR2 YSYEKL. The chain's CDR3 is CASSQDPYRRAGQETQYF. CDR3 sequence (DNA): TGCGCCAGCAGCCAAGATCCCTACCGAAGGGCGGGCCAAGAGACCCAGTACTTC.

CDR3 protein: CAITGDLSGNTIYF. CDR3 DNA sequence: TGTGCCATAACAGGAGACCTCTCTGGAAACACCATATATTTT. The chain employs TRBV10-3 and TRBJ1-3, with D possibly being TRBD1 (5 bases). From germline, CDR1 is ENHRY and CDR2 SYGVKD. V lost 9 bases, J lost 0 bases, and 12 bases lay in between. The CDR3 runs to 14 residues.

The chain recombines TRBV5-8 with TRBJ2-3, with D uncertain. The CDR3 is 10 amino acids. Germline CDR1 SGHTS, CDR2 YDEGEE. Trimming took 5 bases from V and 8 from J, leaving 6 bases between them. CDR3 sequence: CASRSVTQYF. The CDR3, as DNA: TGTGCCAGCAGGTCCGTTACGCAGTATTTT.

Only one count was recorded for this clone. This chain connects TRBV29-1 to TRBJ2-1, with TRBD2 matching over 7 bases. Per the germline V gene, CDR1 is SQVTM and CDR2 is ANQGSEA. Unmatched junction bases numbered 15, after V lost 6 bases and J lost 10 bases. This CDR3 has 14 amino acids. CDR3 DNA: TGCAGCGTCAATGGGGAGGGAGAGTCTAGGGAGCAGTTCTTC. Residues: CSVNGEGESREQFF.

This sequence joins TRBV5-4 and TRBJ2-1; 9 bases are a match to TRBD2. CDR3 length: 16 amino acids. Per the germline V gene, CDR1 is SGHNT and CDR2 is YYREEE (reference sequence). V was clipped by 4 bases and J by 4 bases; unmatched bases: 9. The CDR3 nucleotides are TGTGCCAGCAGCACGGTCAGCGGGGGGAGTTACAATGAGCAGTTCTTC. Amino acids: CASSTVSGGSYNEQFF.

The gene calls are TRBV19 and TRBJ2-3, with a tentative D call TRBD1 (6 bases). The CDR3 runs to 15 residues. V was pared by 3 bases and J by 4 bases, with 14 bases between. Germline lookup yields CDR1 LNHDA and CDR2 SQIVND (reference sequence). CDR3 nucleotides: TGTGCCAGTAGTATCGGGGTACAGGGAGCAGATACGCAGTATTTT. Translating it yields CASSIGVQGADTQYF.

The rearrangement links TRBV11-2 to TRBJ2-5; D unresolved. CDR1 SGHAT and CDR2 FQNNGV come from the germline V gene. The CDR3 consists of 14 residues. Trimming stripped 3 bases from V and 4 bases from J, with 12 bases between. CDR3 protein: CASSFNLRGETQYF. The CDR3 bases are TGTGCCAGCAGCTTTAATCTTCGCGGAGAGACCCAGTACTTC.

The chain employs TRBV18 and TRBJ2-5, with 10 bases that match TRBD1. Germline V CDR1 and CDR2: KGHSH, LQKENI. The length of the CDR3 is 16 residues. The V and J ends lost 5 bases and 4 bases, in that order; junction bases with no gene match: 10. DNA of the CDR3: TGTGCCAGCTCAGCCTACGACAGGGGGCTTTCAGAGACCCAGTACTTC. Encoded protein: CASSAYDRGLSETQYF.

This clone was seen just once. The chain has TRBV5-4 and TRBJ2-7; D gene unclear. Trimming removed 2 bases from V and 7 bases from J, with 7 bases in between. Germline loops: CDR1 SGHNT, CDR2 YYREEE (reference sequence). The CDR3 has 11 residues. The CDR3 protein is CASSLAQEQYF. The CDR3 nucleotides read TGTGCCAGCAGCTTAGCGCAGGAGCAGTACTTC. Drawing the rest from reference TRBV5-4 and TRBJ2-7, the complete variable domain is ETGVTQSPTHLIKTRGQQVTLRCSSQSGHNTVSWYQQALGQGPQFIFQYYREEENGRGNFPPRFSGLQFPNYSSELNVNALELDDSALYLCASSLAQEQYFGPGTRLTVT.

The V call is TRBV12-5, the J call TRBJ2-7, with TRBD2 matching 14 bases. Unmatched junction bases numbered 12, after V lost 8 bases and J lost 0 bases. Germline assignment: CDR1 LGHNT and CDR2 FRNRAP. This CDR3 spans 18 amino acids. Written as DNA, the CDR3 is TGTGCTAGTTGTAGGGGGACTAGCGGGGGCTGCCTCTCCTACGAGCAGTACTTC. It yields the protein CASCRGTSGGCLSYEQYF.

A few counts support this clone. The chain recombines TRBV5-6 with TRBJ1-4; D unclear. Germline-derived CDR1 and CDR2 are SGHDT and YYEEEE. Trimming took 3 bases from V and 8 from J, leaving 11 bases between them. The length of the CDR3 is 13 residues. The CDR3 DNA is TGTGCCAGCAGCTGGACTCGTGGGGAAAAACTGTTTTTT. Translation gives CASSWTRGEKLFF.

This chain joins TRBV5-6 and TRBJ2-1; no firm D call. Germline values: CDR1 SGHDT, CDR2 YYEEEE. Trimming stripped 6 bases from V and 0 bases from J, with 13 bases between. The CDR3 contains 15 residues. CDR3 sequence: CASTLSVSSYNEQFF. CDR3 coding DNA: TGTGCCAGCACCCTTTCAGTCAGCTCCTACAATGAGCAGTTCTTC.